This paragraph reports one T cell receptor (beta chain). The antigen is unknown. At one end, the junction sequence differs from germline, possibly due to a read error. The entry originates in a study of T cells after yellow fever vaccination. Study outcomes and limitations: Reappearing after the booster were most of the clones from primary vaccination (almost 97% CD4, approximately 86% CD8).

From the 5' RACE reads, TCRdb called clonotypes with MiXCR, one entry per CDR3 protein. The table lists about 330,000 distinct CDR3 sequences, roughly 4.3% of them singletons, with roughly 24% in the top ten. The TCR comes from a man aged 18 to 29 who received the YFV17D yellow fever vaccine. Sequencing was performed on PBMCs, taken 5 days after the yellow fever booster vaccination.

CDR3 sequence (DNA): TGTGCCAGCAGTTTAAGGGGGGGGCCGATCTACCACGAGACCCAGTACTTC. Encoded protein: CASSLRGGPIYHETQYF. The chain carries TRBV12-3 or TRBV12-4 and TRBJ2-5, with D possibly being TRBD2 (7 bases). The CDR3 totals 17 residues.